This T cell receptor (beta chain) comes out of a study of shared clonotypes between healthy human individuals (TCRdb year 2020). Notes on the research overall: Three men and two women, aged 18 to 49 years, made up the cohort. Per donor, three plates each were used for CD4 naive and CD4 memory, two for CD8 naive, and one for CD8 memory. Blood TCR repertoires of about five healthy adults were deeply sequenced to estimate repertoire size and the extent of clonotype sharing between individuals. Libraries were prepared and TCR repertoires were sequenced by different laboratories using diverse techniques, in order to increase sequencing depth and limit assay-specific biases. Leukapheresis yielded between about 0.85 and 9 billion PBMCs per donor. Summary of the overall study and its limitations: Even with the large sequencing depth, rarefaction of the sorted-subset datasets indicated that sequencing was incomplete. When a handful of donors were compared, the shared fraction of clonotypes was 5% to 6.5% for naive CD4, roughly 3.3% for naive CD8, roughly 2.5% for memory CD4, and roughly 0.43% for memory CD8. Pairwise subsampling led to the expectation that sequencing depth would affect the degree of clonotype sharing among donors. Estimated clonotype richness was generally larger for naive than for memory subsets. Because the study included only a small number of donors, the genetic and exposure-history diversity represented was limited. Compared with non-shared clonotypes, the clonotypes found in all four sorted-subset donors had higher generation probabilities. Sampling was restricted to blood, and TCR repertoires in tissues likely differ from the TCR repertoires found in blood.

In the germline V gene, CDR1 corresponds to ENHRY and CDR2 to SYGVKD. The CDR3, cysteine through phenylalanine, is 17 amino acids long. Only the CDR3 part of the read is kept: 51 bases, read in frame from the first base. The trim is 0 bases for V and 3 bases for J, with a gap of 15 bases between the germline ends. TCR CDR3 regions were amplified from genomic DNA by multiplex PCR using the deep immunoSEQ assay. Extracted genomic DNA from each cell subset was spread evenly across all wells of several immunoSEQ 96-well plates, with each plate serving as a replicate. For sorted subsets, each replicate PCR was loaded with around 200 ng genomic DNA, equivalent to some 31,000 T cell genomes. The purified libraries were quantified using a Qubit 3.0 fluorometer, sized with a Bioanalyzer 2100, and then quantified again using the KAPA Library Quantification kit. Every immunoSEQ 96-well plate was sequenced on a dedicated single-read 150-cycle Illumina NextSeq 550 flow cell. The source study handled its data this way. Because only junctional sequences without quality scores were contained in the immunoSEQ output, filtering matching that applied to full-length reads could not be performed. Sequences were annotated with PyIR, a Python wrapper for IgBLAST v1.9, and V/J genes and CDR3 were assigned using IMGT germline references. Reads were removed for weak V/J assignments (E-value above 1e-6), missing CDR3, stop codons, out-of-frame junctions, or ambiguous translated residues. V3J clonotypes were defined as sequences sharing an identical inferred V gene, J gene, and CDR3 amino acid sequence. The percentage overlap between two repertoires was calculated by dividing the number of shared unique clonotypes by the size of the smaller repertoire. RTK rarefaction, the Chao1 estimator, and Recon v2.1 estimates of unobserved clonotypes were used to assess repertoire richness. For all TCRbeta clonotypes obtained by the gDNA method from a few donors, generation probabilities were computed with OLGA. TCRdb obtained this table from immuneACCESS and retained in-frame rearrangements with V and J assigned. These tables miss some clones; where compared with another copy, unresolved V genes account for less than half of the shortfall, and the remainder is unexplained. The D gene and trimming were derived from the DNA, and the V and J assignments and clone size from that table. For this sample there are 1.5 million to 1.9 million clones; roughly 98% appear just once. Of the sample, roughly 0.45% is held by the ten largest clones.

With regard to this clone: Its antigen is not yet known. Within one base of it there is no much larger clone, and no base qualities were kept.

The donors were healthy, HIV-negative adults with no recently reported acute infections or vaccinations. Only Caucasian adults living in Nashville, Tennessee, USA were represented among the donors. CD4+ T cells were enriched by magnetic negative selection, after which naive cells were positively selected on CD45RA and the negative fraction was taken as the memory subset. After blood collection by leukapheresis, PBMCs were isolated using Ficoll-Histopaque density gradient centrifugation and then cryopreserved in the vapor phase of liquid nitrogen. Purity and quantity of every magnetically sorted T cell population were checked by analytical flow cytometry. Genomic DNA was isolated from each sorted fraction and quantified by UV absorbance on a Nanodrop 2000c.

The TCR originated in a man aged 30 to 45 in good health. Sequenced sample: naive CD4+ T cells sorted from blood. What this sample's cell subset or site label stands for: CD45RA+ positively selected. The V gene is TRBV10-3 and the J gene is TRBJ2-1; possibly the D gene is TRBD1, per 6 matching bases. The bases read TGTGCCATCAGTGAGTCGAAGGCACAGGGACACTACAATGAGCAGTTCTTC. Translated, it gives CAISESKAQGHYNEQFF.